The clone carrying this T cell receptor beta chain was recorded once. The source of the sample is a study of blood T cell repertoires in COVID-19. Study as a whole: Sites in the United States, Italy and Spain provided acute and convalescent COVID-19 samples. T cells, B-cell-depleted T cells, or PBMCs supplied cDNA or gDNA.

Germline V gene data show CDR1 as MNHEY and CDR2 as SVGAGI. The CDR3 sequence is 15 residues long. J lost 6 bases, V lost 6 bases, and 5 bases had no gene match. Original processing methods: The assay estimated nucleated cells by amplifying reference gene primers. Sequencing was performed with immunoSEQ multiplex PCR; in TCRdb, only in-frame clones are kept and a portion is missing. V and J calls and clone size are as listed in that table; D and trimming were resolved from the DNA. This repertoire shows more than 110,000 clones, about nine tenths found once; its top ten account for 11%. The sequenced sample was peripheral blood. The chain uses TRBV6-5 and TRBJ2-2; 12 bases match TRBD2. This TCR derives from a woman older than 75 with acute or convalescent COVID-19. The CDR3 coding sequence is TGTGCCAGCAGCCCAAGACTAGCGGGGGCCGGGGAGCTGTTTTTT. Protein sequence: CASSPRLAGAGELFF.